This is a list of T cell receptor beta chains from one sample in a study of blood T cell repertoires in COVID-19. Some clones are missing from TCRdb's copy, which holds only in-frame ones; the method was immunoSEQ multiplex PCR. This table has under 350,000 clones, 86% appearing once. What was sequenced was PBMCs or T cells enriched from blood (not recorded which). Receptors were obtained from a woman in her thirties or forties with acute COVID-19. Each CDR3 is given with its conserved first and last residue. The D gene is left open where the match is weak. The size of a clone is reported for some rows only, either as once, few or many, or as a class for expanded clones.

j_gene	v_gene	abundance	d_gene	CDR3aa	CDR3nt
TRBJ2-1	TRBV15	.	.	CATSREGGYNEQFF	TGTGCCACCAGCAGAGAAGGAGGCTACAATGAGCAGTTCTTC
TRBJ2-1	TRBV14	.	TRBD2	CASSQEKSWAGRTSGVMEQFF	TGTGCCAGCAGCCAAGAAAAGAGCTGGGCTGGAAGGACTAGCGGGGTGATGGAGCAGTTCTTC
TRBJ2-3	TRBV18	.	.	CASSPQTGSTDTQYF	TGTGCCAGCTCACCCCAGACAGGCAGCACAGATACGCAGTATTTT
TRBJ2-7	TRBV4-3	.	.	CASSQARVTYEQYF	TGCGCCAGCAGCCAAGCCCGGGTAACCTACGAGCAGTACTTC
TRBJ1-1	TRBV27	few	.	CASSFWGDTEAFF	TGTGCCAGCAGTTTTTGGGGGGACACTGAAGCTTTCTTT
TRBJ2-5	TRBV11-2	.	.	CASSSNRGRGTQYF	TGTGCCAGCAGCTCAAACAGGGGGAGGGGGACCCAGTACTTC
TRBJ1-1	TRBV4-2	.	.	CASSQGDGTFTEAFF	TGTGCCAGCAGCCAAGGGGACGGGACTTTTACTGAAGCTTTCTTT
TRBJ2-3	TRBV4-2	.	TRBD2	CASSQGLAGMDTQYF	TGTGCCAGCAGCCAGGGACTAGCGGGGATGGATACGCAGTATTTT
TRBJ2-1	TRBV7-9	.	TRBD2	CASNRLGGGPYNEQFF	TGTGCCAGCAACCGTCTTGGGGGAGGGCCCTACAATGAGCAGTTCTTC
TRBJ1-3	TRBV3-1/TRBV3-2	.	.	CASSQDITGMGGNTIYF	TGTGCCAGCAGCCAAGATATAACGGGTATGGGTGGAAACACCATATATTTT
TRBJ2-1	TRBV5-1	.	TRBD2	CASSLARESYNEQFF	TGCGCCAGCAGCTTGGCGCGGGAGTCCTACAATGAGCAGTTCTTC
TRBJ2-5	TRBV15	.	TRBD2	CATSRDRTSGSGGTQYF	TGTGCCACCAGCAGAGATCGCACTAGCGGGAGCGGGGGGACCCAGTACTTC
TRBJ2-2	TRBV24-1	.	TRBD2	CATSDLTSGSDWDHTGELFF	TGTGCCACCAGTGACTTGACTAGCGGGAGCGATTGGGACCACACCGGGGAGCTGTTTTTT
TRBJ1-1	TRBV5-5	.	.	CASSRTGENTEAFF	TGTGCCAGCAGCCGGACGGGGGAGAACACTGAAGCTTTCTTT
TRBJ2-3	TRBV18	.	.	CASSPRFTSTDTQYF	TGTGCCAGCTCACCACGGTTTACTAGCACAGATACGCAGTATTTT
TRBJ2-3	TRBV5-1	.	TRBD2	CASSSGGVSTDTQYF	TGCGCCAGCAGCTCTGGGGGGGTGAGCACAGATACGCAGTATTTT
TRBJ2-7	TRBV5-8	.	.	CASSLARDSRGTYEQYF	TGTGCCAGCAGCTTGGCCCGGGACTCACGGGGGACCTACGAGCAGTACTTC
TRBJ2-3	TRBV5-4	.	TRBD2	CASSSRLAGITDTQYF	TGTGCCAGCAGCTCTAGACTAGCGGGAATCACAGATACGCAGTATTTT
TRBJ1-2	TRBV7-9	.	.	CASRLGHRGRLDYGYTF	TGTGCCAGCAGACTCGGGCACAGAGGGCGACTAGACTATGGCTACACCTTC
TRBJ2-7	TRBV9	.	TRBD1	CASSPGTGVYEQYF	TGTGCCAGCAGCCCCGGGACAGGAGTCTACGAGCAGTACTTC
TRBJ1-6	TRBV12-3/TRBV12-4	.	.	CASSLAGAGALHF	TGTGCCAGCAGTTTAGCGGGTGCGGGGGCTCTCCACTTT
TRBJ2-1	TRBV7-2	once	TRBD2	CASSLAIRTSAFF	TGTGCCAGCAGCTTAGCTATCCGGACTAGTGCTTTCTTC
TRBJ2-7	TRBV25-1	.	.	CASSGYYEQYF	TGTGCCAGCAGTGGCTACTACGAGCAGTACTTC
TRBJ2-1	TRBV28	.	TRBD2	CASSLSGIAGINEQFF	TGTGCCAGCAGTCTCTCGGGGATAGCGGGAATCAATGAGCAGTTCTTC
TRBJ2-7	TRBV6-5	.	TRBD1	CASSYSGTGTYEQYF	TGTGCCAGCAGTTACTCCGGGACAGGCACCTACGAGCAGTACTTC
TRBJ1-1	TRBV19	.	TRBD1	CASSSSGTGGAGKAFF	TGTGCCAGTAGCTCATCCGGGACAGGGGGCGCGGGTAAAGCTTTCTTT
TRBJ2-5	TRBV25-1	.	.	CASSESASQETQYF	TGTGCCAGCAGTGAAAGCGCCAGCCAAGAGACCCAGTACTTC
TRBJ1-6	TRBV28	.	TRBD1	CASSLGTGYSPLHF	TGTGCCAGCAGTTTAGGGACAGGGTATTCACCCCTCCACTTT
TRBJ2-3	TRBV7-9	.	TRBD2	CASSLAGGYGPDTQYF	TGTGCCAGCAGCTTAGCGGGAGGGTATGGCCCAGATACGCAGTATTTT
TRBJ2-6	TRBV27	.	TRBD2	CASKDGRALGANVLTF	TGTGCCAGCAAGGACGGGAGGGCCCTCGGGGCCAACGTCCTGACTTTC
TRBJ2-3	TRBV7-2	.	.	CASSLVWGGSTDTQYF	TGTGCCAGCAGCTTAGTATGGGGCGGAAGCACAGATACGCAGTATTTT
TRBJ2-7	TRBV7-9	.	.	CASSLGGYYEQYF	TGTGCCAGCAGCTTAGGCGGGTACTACGAGCAGTACTTC
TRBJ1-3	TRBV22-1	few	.	CPGSARTLKKLSGNTIYF	TGTCCTGGGAGCGCAAGGACACTCAAAAAGCTCTCTGGAAACACCATATATTTT
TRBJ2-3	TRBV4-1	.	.	CASSRQKDGTDTQYF	TGCGCCAGCAGCCGGCAGAAAGATGGCACAGATACGCAGTATTTT